What follows are 27 T cell receptor beta chains derived from one specimen sequenced in a study of cytomegalovirus exposure and HLA in healthy donors. Amplification used 60 Vbeta primers and 13 Jbeta primers. Measured with immunoSEQ multiplex PCR; TCRdb has only the in-frame clones, and not every one. The sample yields approximately 150,000 clones, over 70% seen once. The sample was PBMCs. The receptors derive from a male donor in good health and CMV-seronegative.

Note on this clone: At one boundary the junction diverges from the germline segment, which might be a read error. The chain recombines TRBV19 with TRBJ2-1; TRBD2 matches at 7 bases. The germline CDR1 and CDR2 sequences are LNHDA and SQIVND (reference sequence). This CDR3 region has 13 residues. As DNA, the CDR3 is TGTGCCAGCAGTACTTGGACTAGTAATGAGCAGTTCTTC. It encodes CASSTWTSNEQFF.

In this sample, this clone turned up once. The chain combines TRBV18 with TRBJ2-7; the D is unclear. Germline loops: CDR1 KGHSH, CDR2 LQKENI. The CDR3 is made up of 17 amino acids. With 2 bases removed from V and 0 bases from J, the gap between germline ends came to 17 bases. CDR3 in amino acids: CASSPTAPATGSYEQYF. DNA for the CDR3: TGTGCCAGCTCACCAACCGCGCCTGCCACTGGCTCCTACGAGCAGTACTTC.

The chain couples TRBV6-5 to TRBJ2-4; TRBD1 might be the D (6 bases). There are 12 residues in the CDR3. The V and J ends lost 10 bases and 7 bases respectively, with 14 bases between them. Germline V gene sequence: CDR1 MNHEY, CDR2 SVGAGI. The CDR3 sequence: CATLDRRNIQYF. The DNA for the CDR3 is TGTGCCACCTTAGACAGGAGGAACATTCAGTACTTC.

The CDR3 reads CASSYLRTGGTEAFF. The CDR3 DNA reads TGTGCCAGCAGTTACCTACGGACAGGGGGCACTGAAGCTTTCTTT. The rearrangement links TRBV6-5 to TRBJ1-1, with TRBD1 matching over 10 bases. CDR1 and CDR2 from the germline V gene are MNHEY and SVGAGI. This CDR3 is built from 15 residues. V lost 2 bases and J lost 4; bases outside the gene matches: 4.

CDR3 amino acids: CASSTRHYTEAFF. The CDR3 DNA reads TGTGCCAGCAGTACCCGACATTACACTGAAGCTTTCTTT. The chain joins TRBV6-5 to TRBJ1-1; D remains ambiguous. From germline, CDR1 is MNHEY and CDR2 SVGAGI. V shed 5 bases and J shed 3 bases, with 10 bases lying between them. This CDR3 region has 13 residues.

V is TRBV6-5 and J is TRBJ1-2; TRBD1 matches at 7 bases. Germline CDR1 and CDR2: MNHEY and SVGAGI. The CDR3 runs to 14 residues. Losses at the gene ends were 5 bases for V and 7 bases for J; bases not matched to a gene: 10. The DNA for the CDR3 is TGTGCCAGCAGTCGGGGACAGTCTATGGTTGGCTACACCTTC. As protein: CASSRGQSMVGYTF.

This clone appeared once. The chain couples TRBV7-6 to TRBJ2-1, with 8 bases aligning to TRBD2. V lost 6 bases, J lost 8 bases, and 15 bases stayed unmatched. The CDR3 spans 16 residues. CDR1 and CDR2 from the germline V gene are SGHVS and FNYEAQ. CDR3 nucleotides: TGTGCCAGCAGTTCCCTGACTAGCGACCAGGAGCATGAGCAGTTCTTC. Its protein is CASSSLTSDQEHEQFF.

The J gene is TRBJ2-1, the V gene TRBV27; perhaps TRBD2 as D (6 bases). CDR1 is MNHEY, CDR2 SMNVEV, per germline (reference sequence). This CDR3 has 15 amino acids. V shed 6 bases and J shed 4 bases, with 16 bases lying between them. Written as DNA, the CDR3 is TGTGCCAGCAGATTCGGGACTTTTGGATACAATGAGCAGTTCTTC. It is translated as CASRFGTFGYNEQFF.

This clone was detected a few times. CDR3 sequence (DNA): TGTGCCAGCCGGTGGGGCAGGGGGCGAGCCTACGAGCAGTACTTC. It is translated as CASRWGRGRAYEQYF. This rearrangement joins TRBV28 to TRBJ2-7; 8 bases align to TRBD1. The CDR3 covers 15 residues. Germline V gene sequence: CDR1 MDHEN, CDR2 SYDVKM. J lost 2 bases, V lost 8 bases, and 11 bases had no gene match.

The V and J genes are TRBV7-2 and TRBJ2-2; no definite D call. The CDR3 runs to 13 residues. Trimming left V 4 bases short and J 5 bases short, with 8 bases between. The germline gives CDR1 SGHTA, CDR2 FQGNSA. CDR3 sequence (DNA): TGTGCCAGCAGCTCTAGTCGGACCGGGGAGCTGTTTTTT. Translated: CASSSSRTGELFF.

This clone was detected only a few times. This sequence joins TRBV28 and TRBJ1-2; TRBD1 matches at 10 bases. J was trimmed by 3 bases and V by 10 bases; bases with no gene match: 5. Germline lookup yields CDR1 MDHEN and CDR2 SYDVKM. This CDR3 spans 13 amino acids. CDR3 region: CATTGGADYGYTF. CDR3 bases: TGTGCCACGACAGGGGGCGCGGACTATGGCTACACCTTC.

The V and J genes are TRBV5-4 and TRBJ1-2; D not resolved. Trimming stripped 3 bases from V and 2 bases from J, with 8 bases between. CDR1 and CDR2 from the germline V gene are SGHNT and YYREEE (reference sequence). The CDR3 runs 13 residues. The CDR3 DNA follows: TGTGCCAGCAGCTACGGCGGGAACTATGGCTACACCTTC. Its translation is CASSYGGNYGYTF.

CDR3 in amino acids: CSVRTGRTEAFF. The CDR3 nucleotides are TGCAGCGTGAGGACAGGGCGCACTGAAGCTTTCTTT. The gene calls are TRBV29-1 and TRBJ1-1; 8 bases agree with TRBD1. J was trimmed by 4 bases and V by 6 bases; bases with no gene match: 4. Germline V CDR1 and CDR2: SQVTM, ANQGSEA. The CDR3 runs to 12 residues. Drawing the rest from reference TRBV29-1 and TRBJ1-1, the complete variable domain is SAVISQKPSRDICQRGTSLTIQCQVDSQVTMMFWYRQQPGQSLTLIATANQGSEATYESGFVIDKFPISRPNLTFSTLTVSNMSPEDSSIYLCSVRTGRTEAFFGQGTRLTVV.

The chain carries TRBV5-1 and TRBJ2-3; 7 bases are a match to TRBD2. The CDR3 consists of 15 residues. Germline V gives CDR1 SGHRS, CDR2 YFSETQ. Trimming at V came to 7 bases and at J to 0 bases, leaving 8 bases not matched to a gene. Written as DNA, the CDR3 is TGCGCCAGCCAAGTACTAGCGCTGAGCACAGATACGCAGTATTTT. It translates to CASQVLALSTDTQYF.

V and J are TRBV7-9 and TRBJ2-2; D is ambiguous. CDR1 and CDR2 from the germline V gene are SEHNR and FQNEAQ (reference sequence). The CDR3 spans 14 residues. V was clipped by 3 bases and J by 0 bases, with 5 bases between them. The CDR3 bases are TGTGCCAGCAGCTTCCCCACGAACACCGGGGAGCTGTTTTTT. Protein: CASSFPTNTGELFF.

V gene TRBV19 combines with J gene TRBJ2-7; 12 bases are shared with TRBD1. CDR1 is LNHDA and CDR2 is SQIVND in the germline V gene (reference sequence). This CDR3 has 15 residues. The V gene end was trimmed by 6 bases and the J gene end by 5 bases; junction bases not matched to a gene: 8. In DNA, the CDR3 is TGTGCCAGTAGGGACCGGGGACAGGGGGCGGACGAGCAGTACTTC. Amino acid sequence: CASRDRGQGADEQYF.

The V call is TRBV4-1, the J call TRBJ1-3, with 8 bases matching TRBD1. The CDR3 covers 15 residues. Trimming cost V 1 base and J 2 bases; bases outside gene matches: 1. Per the germline V gene, CDR1 is MGHRA and CDR2 is YSYEKL. Here the CDR3 reads CASSQGQGPGNTIYF. CDR3 in DNA: TGCGCCAGCAGCCAAGGACAGGGGCCTGGAAACACCATATATTTT.

This chain joins TRBV28 and TRBJ1-5, with TRBD1 identical over 8 bases. The CDR3 runs 14 residues. Germline CDR1 reads MDHEN; CDR2 reads SYDVKM. The J segment lost 7 bases and the V segment lost 6 bases, leaving 8 bases of the junction unmatched. The CDR3 DNA sequence: TGTGCCAGCAGCCTGGACAGGGACGGCCAGCCCCAGCATTTT. Translated: CASSLDRDGQPQHF.

This chain links TRBV5-3 with TRBJ2-2, with D possibly TRBD2 on 7 matching bases. TRBV5-3 is an open reading frame, and its role is uncertain. CDR3 length: 13 residues. V dropped 4 bases and J dropped 5 bases, with 9 bases sitting between them. The CDR3 bases are TGTGCCAGAAGCGGGGGGGCAACCGGGGAGCTGTTTTTT. This translates into CARSGGATGELFF.

This clone was counted only a few times. The chain has TRBV6-5 and TRBJ1-3, with D perhaps matching TRBD1 (6 bases). Germline lookup yields CDR1 MNHEY and CDR2 SVGAGI. Trimming cost V 7 bases and J 0 bases, with 13 bases left between them. The CDR3 is made up of 15 amino acids. CDR3 DNA sequence: TGTGCCAGCACCATAAGGGGGGGCTCTGGAAACACCATATATTTT. It is translated as CASTIRGGSGNTIYF.

The rearrangement joins TRBV9 to TRBJ2-7; 9 positions agree with TRBD1. V shed 4 bases and J 2 bases; nucleotides not matched to a gene: 7. Per germline, CDR1 SGDLS and CDR2 YYNGEE. The length of the CDR3 is 15 residues. The CDR3 sequence is CASSPHRGRPYEQYF. The CDR3 bases are TGTGCCAGCAGCCCTCACAGGGGGCGTCCCTACGAGCAGTACTTC.

The chain is built from TRBV18 and TRBJ2-1; 8 bases agree with TRBD1. Trimming took 3 bases from V and 6 from J; bases not matched to a gene: 4. The CDR3 spans 14 residues. Germline CDR1 is KGHSH and CDR2 is LQKENI. The CDR3 reads CASSPPDRGNEQFF. CDR3 in DNA: TGTGCCAGCTCACCCCCCGACAGGGGCAATGAGCAGTTCTTC.

This rearrangement joins TRBV30 to TRBJ1-1; D remains unclear. With 2 bases removed from V and 0 bases from J, the gap between germline ends came to 10 bases. The CDR3 is made up of 14 amino acids. Germline assignment: CDR1 GTSNPN and CDR2 SVGIG (reference sequence). CDR3 DNA: TGTGCCTGGAGTCCTCGGGTCTTGAACACTGAAGCTTTCTTT. Its protein product is CAWSPRVLNTEAFF.

The chain combines TRBV7-6 with TRBJ2-5; TRBD2 might be the D (5 bases). The V end lost 5 bases, the J end lost 4 bases, and 14 bases lay between the germline ends. The germline V gene has CDR1 SGHVS and CDR2 FNYEAQ. The CDR3 runs 14 residues. The CDR3 nucleotides are TGTGCCAGCAGCCCACCCGGGGTCCGAGAGACCCAGTACTTC. Translating it yields CASSPPGVRETQYF. The full variable domain, completed using reference TRBV7-6 and TRBJ2-5, is GAGVSQSPRYKVTKRGQDVALRCDPISGHVSLYWYRQALGQGPEFLTYFNYEAQQDKSGLPNDRFSAERPEGSISTLTIQRTEQRDSAMYRCASSPPGVRETQYFGPGTRLLVL.

The V call is TRBV19, the J call TRBJ1-1, with 7 bases matching TRBD1. V shed 7 bases and J 0 bases; nucleotides not matched to a gene: 8. Germline CDR1 and CDR2: LNHDA and SQIVND (reference sequence). The length of the CDR3 is 15 residues. CDR3 in amino acids: CASINGDSLNTEAFF. DNA of the CDR3: TGTGCCAGTATAAATGGGGACAGCTTGAACACTGAAGCTTTCTTT.

The rearrangement joins TRBV18 to TRBJ1-2; D unclear. V was pared by 9 bases and J by 10 bases, with 21 bases between. This CDR3 contains 13 residues. Germline V gene data show CDR1 as KGHSH and CDR2 as LQKENI. The DNA for the CDR3 is TGTGCCAGTACTGAAAGGCCCTCCGGGAACTACACCTTC. Protein product: CASTERPSGNYTF.

As to this clone: Other nucleotide sequences from this sample produce the same CDR3. The chain's CDR3 is CASSPWSGGGEGYTF. The CDR3 DNA is TGTGCCAGCAGTCCCTGGTCAGGGGGCGGAGAAGGCTACACCTTC. This chain joins TRBV28 and TRBJ1-2, with TRBD1 matching 8 bases. V lost 5 bases and J lost 8; bases outside the gene matches: 13. Germline-derived CDR1 and CDR2 are MDHEN and SYDVKM. The CDR3 length is 15 residues.